This T cell receptor beta chain was found in a study of blood T cells in healthy people across ages. Study-wide background: T cells yielded about one barcoded beta molecule per two cells through template switching. Overall study results and limits: A roughly linear fall in TCR beta diversity per million T cells was seen with increasing age. Naive T cell percentage strongly correlated with TCR beta diversity.

The CDR3 covers 13 residues. V was cut by 5 bases and J by 11 bases, with 19 bases left in between. Germline CDR1 reads SGHRS; CDR2 reads YFSETQ. Sample-barcoded 5' priming and a J-beta primer mix drove a second PCR of about 6 to 11 cycles. TCRdb re-derived calls from the 5' RACE reads in MiXCR, one entry per CDR3 protein. The sample has 1.2 million to 1.5 million distinct CDR3 sequences; 42% are singletons. This clonotype was seen more than once but under ten times. As yet, its antigen is unknown. Whenever a sample was processed, at least 6 million PBMCs were isolated. The rearrangement joins TRBV5-1 to TRBJ1-1; no firm D call. The sequenced sample consisted of blood. The sequence came from a woman aged 18 to 35 in good health. In nucleotides, the CDR3 is TGCGCCAGCAGTGGGGTTGTACTGAATCGCGCTTTCTTT. This translates into CASSGVVLNRAFF. The full variable domain, in which reference TRBV5-1 and TRBJ1-1 provide the parts outside the CDR3, is KAGVTQTPRYLIKTRGQQVTLSCSPISGHRSVSWYQQTPGQGLQFLFEYFSETQRNKGNFPGRFSGRQFSNSRSEMNVSTLELGDSALYLCASSGVVLNRAFFGQGTRLTVV.